The 10 T cell receptor beta chains reported below all come from one sample, sequenced in a study of blood T cell repertoires in COVID-19. The data were produced by immunoSEQ multiplex PCR, yet TCRdb's version contains in-frame clones alone and is incomplete. Of 87,000 or so clones in the sample, 87% are singletons; the top ten hold around 3%. The sequencing input was peripheral blood. All receptors come from a woman in her 50s with active or convalescent COVID-19.

The chain carries TRBV6-1 and TRBJ1-2; TRBD1 might be the D (6 bases). The V end was cut by 0 bases, the J end by 4 bases, with 9 bases between. Per germline, CDR1 MNHNS and CDR2 SASEGT. CDR3 length: 14 residues. CDR3 region: CASSEAGATYGYTF. The CDR3 bases are TGTGCCAGCAGTGAAGCGGGGGCCACCTATGGCTACACCTTC.

This rearrangement joins TRBV7-9 to TRBJ1-5; D remains ambiguous. With 5 bases removed from V and 9 bases from J, the gap between germline ends came to 11 bases. The CDR3 length is 12 residues. CDR1 and CDR2 from the germline V gene are SEHNR and FQNEAQ (reference sequence). CDR3 sequence reads: CASSQDWRPQHF. CDR3 sequence (DNA): TGTGCCAGCAGCCAAGACTGGCGGCCCCAGCATTTT.

The rearrangement uses TRBV3-1 (or the pseudogene TRBV3-2) and TRBJ1-2; the D gene is possibly TRBD1 (6 bases). V gave up 1 base and J gave up 5 bases, with 14 bases separating them. The CDR3 totals 15 residues. Germline CDR1 LGHDT, CDR2 YNNKEL (reference sequence). The CDR3 nucleotides are TGTGCCAGCAGCCAAGGCTTGACAGGTACTTATGGCTACACCTTC. This translates into CASSQGLTGTYGYTF.

This sequence joins TRBV19 and TRBJ1-2; no firm D call. Trimming took 8 bases from V and 7 from J, leaving 14 bases between them. This CDR3 spans 12 amino acids. Germline assignment: CDR1 LNHDA and CDR2 SQIVND (reference sequence). The CDR3 bases are TGTGCCAGTGGGTTCTTGACGGGTGGCTACACCTTC. Amino acid sequence: CASGFLTGGYTF.

This chain joins TRBV7-3 and TRBJ1-2; D is unclear. The CDR3 extends over 14 amino acids. The germline gives CDR1 SGHTA, CDR2 FQGTGA. Trimming removed 5 bases at V and 0 bases at J, with 10 bases between. The chain's CDR3 is CASSPTGANYGYTF. DNA of the CDR3: TGTGCCAGCAGCCCGACCGGAGCTAACTATGGCTACACCTTC.

The chain joins TRBV30 to TRBJ2-1; D is undetermined. Germline V gives CDR1 GTSNPN, CDR2 SVGIG (reference sequence). V was cut by 2 bases and J by 6 bases, with 8 bases left in between. The CDR3 runs 12 residues. Here the CDR3 DNA reads TGTGCCTGGAGTAGACTCCTCAATGAGCAGTTCTTC. It encodes CAWSRLLNEQFF.

The V gene is TRBV15, the J gene TRBJ2-4; 9 positions agree with TRBD2. Trimming cost V 0 bases and J 6 bases; bases outside gene matches: 12. Looked up from germline, CDR1 is LNHNV and CDR2 is YYDKDF (reference sequence). The CDR3 extends over 18 amino acids. CDR3 sequence reads: CATSRDIASGVSANIQYF. The CDR3 region has the DNA TGTGCCACCAGCAGAGATATCGCTAGCGGGGTCTCGGCAAACATTCAGTACTTC.

The chain carries TRBV18 and TRBJ2-7; TRBD2 matches at 9 bases. CDR3 length: 15 amino acids. Germline trimming cut 1 base from V and 5 bases from J; bases unmatched to any gene: 6. Germline assignment: CDR1 KGHSH and CDR2 LQKENI. The CDR3 reads CASSPLGAGGHEQYF. Here the CDR3 DNA reads TGTGCCAGCTCACCACTCGGAGCGGGGGGTCACGAGCAGTACTTC.

The chain carries TRBV7-8 and TRBJ1-4; 8 bases line up with TRBD1. Germline CDR1 is SGHVS and CDR2 is FQNEAQ. With V trimmed by 3 bases and J by 8 bases, 8 bases remained unmatched. The CDR3 has 15 residues. CDR3 DNA sequence: TGTGCCAGCAGCTTCGACAGGGGCCTGGGGGAAAAACTGTTTTTT. Protein product: CASSFDRGLGEKLFF.

This clone showed up just once. V gene TRBV4-3 combines with J gene TRBJ2-3; the D gene is possibly TRBD1 (5 bases). Germline values: CDR1 LGHNA, CDR2 YSLEER. The V end was cut by 1 base, the J end by 2 bases, with 10 bases between. There are 15 residues in the CDR3. CDR3 nucleotide sequence: TGCGCCAGCAGCCAAGGTGCCAGGGACACAGATACGCAGTATTTT. It yields the protein CASSQGARDTDTQYF.